The 30 T cell receptor beta chains in this list originate from one sample, sequenced in a study of shared clonotypes between healthy human individuals. Terminally differentiated effector memory CD45RA+ cells were excluded from the naive CD8 cells, which were CD45RO-negative and positively selected for CCR7. Produced via immunoSEQ multiplex PCR; TCRdb's table is partial and in-frame only. The sample has some 2,000,000 clones, about 95% seen once. Sequenced: naive CD8+ T cells sorted from blood. The receptors shown here come from a man aged 18 to 30 in good health.

Note on this clone: This CDR3 is also generated by other DNA sequences in the sample. CDR3 in DNA: TGTGCCAGCAGCGTAGAAGGCGGGGAAGAGACCCAGTACTTC. As protein: CASSVEGGEETQYF. J is TRBJ2-5 and V is TRBV9, with a possible D match to TRBD2 (6 bases). This CDR3 has 14 residues. V gave up 0 bases and J gave up 3 bases, with 9 bases separating them. Germline assignment: CDR1 SGDLS and CDR2 YYNGEE. The full variable domain, completed using reference TRBV9 and TRBJ2-5, is DSGVTQTPKHLITATGQRVTLRCSPRSGDLSVYWYQQSLDQGLQFLIQYYNGEERAKGNILERFSAQQFPDLHSELNLSSLELGDSALYFCASSVEGGEETQYFGPGTRLLVL.

This chain uses TRBV11-2 with TRBJ2-1; 8 positions agree with TRBD1. With V trimmed by 3 bases and J by 4 bases, 5 bases remained unmatched. Germline V gene sequence: CDR1 SGHAT, CDR2 FQNNGV. The CDR3 is 15 residues long. CDR3 protein: CASSFAGGAYNEQFF. CDR3 bases: TGTGCCAGCAGCTTCGCAGGGGGCGCTTACAATGAGCAGTTCTTC.

The chain carries TRBV28 and TRBJ2-3, with 10 positions matching TRBD2. This CDR3 contains 16 residues. CDR1 is MDHEN and CDR2 is SYDVKM in the germline V gene. V shed 6 bases and J 2 bases; nucleotides not matched to a gene: 8. The chain's CDR3 is CASSPRTSGYTDTQYF. The CDR3 DNA is TGTGCCAGCAGCCCTCGGACTAGCGGATACACAGATACGCAGTATTTT.

The chain employs TRBV7-9 and TRBJ2-1, with no clear D. V was clipped by 0 bases and J by 8 bases, with 20 bases between them. The CDR3 totals 17 residues. Germline V CDR1 and CDR2: SEHNR, FQNEAQ (reference sequence). The CDR3 region is CASSLASEGPGTDEQFF. For the CDR3, the DNA is TGTGCCAGCAGCTTAGCCTCCGAAGGCCCCGGAACCGATGAGCAGTTCTTC.

The rearrangement joins TRBV7-3 to TRBJ2-7; D perhaps matches TRBD2 (5 bases). Trimming removed 0 bases at V and 5 bases at J, with 17 bases between. Germline V lookup: CDR1 SGHTA, CDR2 FQGTGA. This CDR3 spans 16 amino acids. The CDR3, as DNA: TGTGCCAGCAGCTTAACGGTAGGGCACGGGGTCCACGAGCAGTACTTC. This translates into CASSLTVGHGVHEQYF.

The chain links TRBV14 to TRBJ2-1; D unresolved. CDR3 length: 16 residues. V gave up 3 bases and J gave up 2 bases, with 14 bases separating them. CDR1 is SGHDN and CDR2 is FVKESK in the germline V gene. The CDR3 reads CASSQGPDLTYNEQFF. The CDR3 nucleotides are TGTGCCAGCAGCCAGGGTCCAGATCTAACCTACAATGAGCAGTTCTTC. The full variable domain, rest sourced from reference TRBV14 and TRBJ2-1, is EAGVTQFPSHSVIEKGQTVTLRCDPISGHDNLYWYRRVMGKEIKFLLHFVKESKQDESGMPNNRFLAERTGGTYSTLKVQPAELEDSGVYFCASSQGPDLTYNEQFFGPGTRLTVL.

The V call is TRBV6-6, the J call TRBJ2-7, with 8 bases identical to TRBD2. V dropped 8 bases and J dropped 4; count of bases not matched to a gene: 10. The CDR3 contains 14 residues. Germline CDR1 MNHNY, CDR2 SVGAGI (reference sequence). CDR3 amino acids: CASLPASGSYEQYF. Written as DNA, the CDR3 is TGTGCCAGCCTCCCGGCCAGCGGGAGTTACGAGCAGTACTTC.

This rearrangement joins TRBV28 to TRBJ1-5, with D perhaps matching TRBD1 (5 bases). Germline V gives CDR1 MDHEN, CDR2 SYDVKM. The CDR3 consists of 15 residues. With 6 bases removed from V and 0 bases from J, the gap between germline ends came to 12 bases. CDR3 nucleotides: TGTGCCAGCAGCGGGACGTCTCATAGCAATCAGCCCCAGCATTTT. This codes for CASSGTSHSNQPQHF.

J is TRBJ2-5 and V is TRBV4-1; the D gene could be TRBD1 or TRBD2 (5 bases each). V was trimmed by 4 bases and J by 4 bases, leaving 19 bases between them. The CDR3 contains 16 residues. Germline V gene lookup returns CDR1 MGHRA and CDR2 YSYEKL. CDR3 in DNA: TGCGCCAGCAGCCTGCGTATGGGGGAGACGGGAGAGACCCAGTACTTC. This codes for CASSLRMGETGETQYF.

The V call is TRBV6-1, the J call TRBJ2-2; no clear D gene. There are 11 residues in the CDR3. The germline V gene encodes CDR1 MNHNS and CDR2 SASEGT. V shed 1 base and J shed 9 bases, with 3 bases lying between them. This CDR3 is CASSEVRELFF. CDR3 sequence (DNA): TGTGCCAGCAGTGAAGTGAGGGAGCTGTTTTTT.

The chain links TRBV27 to TRBJ2-7; D is possibly TRBD1 or TRBD2 (6 bases each). The germline V gene encodes CDR1 MNHEY and CDR2 SMNVEV (reference sequence). The CDR3 is 15 amino acids. The V and J ends lost 3 bases and 0 bases respectively, with 12 bases between them. CDR3 bases: TGTGCCAGCAGTTTTCGGGGGCCGTCCTCCTACGAGCAGTACTTC. Translation gives CASSFRGPSSYEQYF.

The rearrangement joins TRBV30 to TRBJ1-2; the match to TRBD1 covers 7 bases. CDR3 length: 14 residues. CDR1 and CDR2 (germline): GTSNPN, SVGIG (reference sequence). J gave up 3 bases and V 5 bases, and 9 bases lay outside the gene matches. The CDR3 is CAWGVGGWYYGYTF. CDR3 nucleotide sequence: TGTGCCTGGGGGGTAGGGGGCTGGTACTATGGCTACACCTTC.

The count of this clone is one. The chain recombines TRBV4-3 with TRBJ2-7, with TRBD2 identical over 9 bases. Trimming took 5 bases from V and 1 from J; bases not matched to a gene: 6. This CDR3 spans 15 amino acids. Germline V gene data show CDR1 as LGHNA and CDR2 as YSLEER. The CDR3 loop reads CASSKGTSPSYEQYF. The CDR3 nucleotides are TGCGCCAGCAGCAAAGGGACTAGCCCATCCTACGAGCAGTACTTC.

CDR3 in amino acids: CASSYAQLDNEQFF. CDR3 DNA sequence: TGTGCCAGCAGTTACGCGCAACTAGACAATGAGCAGTTCTTC. The rearrangement links TRBV6-5 to TRBJ2-1, with a possible D match to TRBD2 (5 bases). V lost 2 bases and J 5 bases, leaving 10 bases between the germline ends. Germline CDR1 and CDR2: MNHEY and SVGAGI. The CDR3 covers 14 residues.

The chain recombines TRBV7-9 with TRBJ2-7; 12 bases map to TRBD1. The CDR3 consists of 15 residues. The germline V gene has CDR1 SEHNR and CDR2 FQNEAQ (reference sequence). J was trimmed by 3 bases and V by 5 bases; bases with no gene match: 5. The CDR3 here is CASSRGQGADYEQYF. The CDR3 DNA follows: TGTGCCAGCAGCCGGGGACAGGGGGCGGACTACGAGCAGTACTTC.

The chain joins TRBV19 to TRBJ1-2; TRBD1 aligns across 8 bases. After removal of 4 bases from V and 3 bases from J, the junction contained 4 bases not matched to a gene. CDR1 and CDR2 from the germline V gene are LNHDA and SQIVND (reference sequence). There are 14 residues in the CDR3. CDR3 region: CASSTGTGYYGYTF. In DNA, the CDR3 is TGTGCCAGTAGTACCGGGACAGGATACTATGGCTACACCTTC.

The J gene is TRBJ2-5, the V gene TRBV4-3, with D maybe TRBD1 (6 bases). Germline V gene lookup returns CDR1 LGHNA and CDR2 YSLEER. This CDR3 is 15 amino acids long. The ends were cut back, 4 bases at V and 3 bases at J, with 15 bases in the middle. The CDR3 nucleotides read TGCGCCAGCAGCCGACTTACAGGGTACGAAGAGACCCAGTACTTC. It encodes CASSRLTGYEETQYF.

The rearrangement links TRBV9 to TRBJ2-1; 13 positions match TRBD2. Germline V lookup: CDR1 SGDLS, CDR2 YYNGEE. The CDR3 spans 16 residues. The V gene end was trimmed by 3 bases and the J gene end by 5 bases; junction bases not matched to a gene: 5. The CDR3 loop reads CASSARLAGGHNEQFF. DNA of the CDR3: TGTGCCAGCAGCGCCCGACTAGCGGGAGGCCACAATGAGCAGTTCTTC.

The sample holds one count of this clone. The chain joins TRBV19 to TRBJ2-7, with a tentative D call TRBD2 (5 bases). CDR1 is LNHDA, CDR2 SQIVND, per germline (reference sequence). The CDR3 covers 13 residues. The ends were cut back, 6 bases at V and 4 bases at J, with 13 bases in the middle. In DNA, the CDR3 is TGTGCCAGTAGCCCAGTACTAGGATACGAGCAGTACTTC. Translating it yields CASSPVLGYEQYF.

Worth noting for this clone: The same CDR3 arises from other DNA sequences in this sample as well. The chain carries TRBV27 and TRBJ1-1; D is unclear. V lost 3 bases, J lost 0 bases, and 5 bases lay in between. The CDR3 runs to 13 residues. CDR1 is MNHEY and CDR2 is SMNVEV in the germline V gene (reference sequence). CDR3 sequence (DNA): TGTGCCAGCAGTTTGACACTGAACACTGAAGCTTTCTTT. Translated, it gives CASSLTLNTEAFF.

V gene TRBV27 combines with J gene TRBJ1-4, with a possible D match to TRBD1 (5 bases). V dropped 4 bases and J dropped 7 bases, with 10 bases sitting between them. Germline loops: CDR1 MNHEY, CDR2 SMNVEV (reference sequence). The CDR3 extends over 13 amino acids. CDR3 protein: CASSYGAAEKLFF. In DNA, the CDR3 is TGTGCCAGCAGTTACGGGGCAGCTGAAAAACTGTTTTTT.

The chain employs TRBV27 and TRBJ1-1, with TRBD1 as a possible D gene (5 bases). Germline CDR1 reads MNHEY; CDR2 reads SMNVEV (reference sequence). With 6 bases removed from V and 5 bases from J, the gap between germline ends came to 13 bases. This CDR3 comprises 13 residues. CDR3 loop: CASRTDDSTEAFF. The CDR3 region has the DNA TGTGCCAGCAGAACAGACGACAGTACTGAAGCTTTCTTT.

Notes on this clone: Additional DNA sequences in this sample encode the identical CDR3. This chain joins TRBV9 and TRBJ2-3; no clear D gene. CDR1 and CDR2 from the germline V gene are SGDLS and YYNGEE. The CDR3 is 14 amino acids. V dropped 0 bases and J dropped 2 bases, with 7 bases sitting between them. CDR3: CASSVGGNTDTQYF. The CDR3, as DNA: TGTGCCAGCAGCGTAGGCGGCAACACAGATACGCAGTATTTT.

The CDR3 sequence is CASSVGIFSTDTQYF. The CDR3 DNA is TGTGCCAGCAGCGTAGGGATTTTTAGCACAGATACGCAGTATTTT. This chain links TRBV9 with TRBJ2-3; D unclear. CDR3 length: 15 residues. V was trimmed by 0 bases and J by 0 bases, leaving 8 bases between them. CDR1 is SGDLS, CDR2 YYNGEE, per germline.

The V call is TRBV14, the J call TRBJ1-2; maybe TRBD1 (5 bases). Germline-derived CDR1 and CDR2 are SGHDN and FVKESK. V lost 4 bases to trimming and J lost 4 bases, with 25 bases between them. The CDR3 extends over 18 amino acids. In DNA form, the CDR3 reads TGTGCCAGCAGCCCCTCAGGGTGGGCCTCCTTAAACGTCTATGGCTACACCTTC. Translating gives CASSPSGWASLNVYGYTF.

The chain carries TRBV7-2 and TRBJ2-4; 7 positions match TRBD1. The CDR3 extends over 16 amino acids. V trimming: 5 bases; J trimming: 6 bases; junction bases outside the gene matches: 13. Germline lookup yields CDR1 SGHTA and CDR2 FQGNSA. This CDR3 reads CASSPQGPHRANIQYF. Written as DNA, the CDR3 is TGTGCCAGCAGCCCACAGGGGCCCCATAGGGCAAACATTCAGTACTTC.

Comment on this clone: The junction departs from the called germline gene at one end, perhaps through a read error. The chain links TRBV6-5 to TRBJ1-1; D remains ambiguous. The CDR3 is 13 residues long. Germline V lookup: CDR1 MNHEY, CDR2 SVGAGI. The CDR3 bases are TGTGCCAGCAGTTACTCGGTGAAAACTGAAGCTTTCTTT. Residues: CASSYSVKTEAFF.

The rearrangement uses TRBV20-1 and TRBJ1-1, with D maybe TRBD1 (5 bases). The CDR3 totals 11 residues. Germline V lookup: CDR1 DFQATT, CDR2 SNEGSKA (reference sequence). Trimming cost V 8 bases and J 3 bases, with 10 bases left between them. In nucleotides, the CDR3 is TGCAGTCCTCTGGGGCACACTGAAGCTTTCTTT. Amino acid sequence: CSPLGHTEAFF.

The chain carries TRBV7-2 and TRBJ1-4, with D possibly TRBD1 on 5 matching bases. The germline gives CDR1 SGHTA, CDR2 FQGNSA. The CDR3 contains 17 residues. Trimming cost V 2 bases and J 0 bases, with 13 bases left between them. The CDR3 region is CASSLRPAGATNEKLFF. The CDR3, as DNA: TGTGCCAGCAGCTTAAGGCCGGCGGGGGCAACTAATGAAAAACTGTTTTTT.

The chain couples TRBV30 to TRBJ1-2; D remains unclear. The CDR3 is 14 residues long. V dropped 3 bases and J dropped 4 bases, with 15 bases sitting between them. In germline, CDR1 is GTSNPN, CDR2 SVGIG (reference sequence). The CDR3 sequence: CAWSRPGQVYGYTF. CDR3 in DNA: TGTGCCTGGAGCCGACCCGGGCAAGTCTATGGCTACACCTTC.